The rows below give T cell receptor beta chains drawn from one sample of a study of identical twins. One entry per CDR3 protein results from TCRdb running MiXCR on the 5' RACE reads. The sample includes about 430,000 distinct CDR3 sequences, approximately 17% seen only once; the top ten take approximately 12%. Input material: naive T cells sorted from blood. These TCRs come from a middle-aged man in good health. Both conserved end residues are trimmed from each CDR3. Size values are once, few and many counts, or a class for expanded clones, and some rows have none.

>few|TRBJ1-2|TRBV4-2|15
ASSQDYRDRVNYGYT
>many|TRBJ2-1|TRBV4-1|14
ASSQPSGGPFNEQF
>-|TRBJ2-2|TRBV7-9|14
ASSQGTGLITGELF
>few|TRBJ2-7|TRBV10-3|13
AISEVVTLVSEQY
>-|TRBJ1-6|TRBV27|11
ASRGYGNSPLH
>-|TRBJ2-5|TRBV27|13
ASSGTTGRQETQY
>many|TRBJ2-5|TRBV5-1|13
ASSLGLAGSETQY
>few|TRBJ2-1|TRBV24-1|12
ATSEPGQVNEQF
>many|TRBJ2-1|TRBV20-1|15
SARGLAGGNSYNEQF
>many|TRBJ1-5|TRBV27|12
ASSPRQDHGAQH
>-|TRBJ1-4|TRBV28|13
ASSSPGGVMKNCF
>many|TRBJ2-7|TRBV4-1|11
ASSRGVGDEQY
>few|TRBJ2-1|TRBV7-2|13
ASSLRGLELNEQF
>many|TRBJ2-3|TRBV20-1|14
SAPGGLSIYTDTQY
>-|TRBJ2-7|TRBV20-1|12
SASPGGGGYEQY
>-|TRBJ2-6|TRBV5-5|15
ARGPTGPNSGANVLT
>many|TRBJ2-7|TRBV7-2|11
ASSLGTRYEQY
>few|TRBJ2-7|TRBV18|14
ASSPLLVSRTYEQY
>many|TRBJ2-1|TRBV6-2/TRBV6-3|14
ASRNNLAGPSNEQF
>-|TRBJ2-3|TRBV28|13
ASSLGGRGQDTQY
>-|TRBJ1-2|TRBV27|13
ASASSHRGDYGYT
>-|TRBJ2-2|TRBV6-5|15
ASSYGGLTGWVGELF
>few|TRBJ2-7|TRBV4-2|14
ASSQDQALSSYEQY
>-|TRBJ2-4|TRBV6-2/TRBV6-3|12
ASSSRVAKNIQY
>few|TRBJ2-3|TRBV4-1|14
ASSQGTSGYTDTQY
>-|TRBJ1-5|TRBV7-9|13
ASSLGGPDNQPQH